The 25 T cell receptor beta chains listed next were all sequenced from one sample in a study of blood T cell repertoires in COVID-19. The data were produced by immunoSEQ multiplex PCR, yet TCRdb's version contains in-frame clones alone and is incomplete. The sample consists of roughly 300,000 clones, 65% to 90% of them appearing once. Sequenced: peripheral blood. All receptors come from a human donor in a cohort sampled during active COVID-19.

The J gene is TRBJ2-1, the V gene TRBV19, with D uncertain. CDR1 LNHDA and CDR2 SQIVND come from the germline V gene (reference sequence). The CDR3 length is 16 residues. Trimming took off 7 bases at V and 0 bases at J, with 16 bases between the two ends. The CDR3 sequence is CASTGAGQISYNEQFF. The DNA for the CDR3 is TGTGCCAGTACCGGCGCTGGGCAGATCTCCTACAATGAGCAGTTCTTC.

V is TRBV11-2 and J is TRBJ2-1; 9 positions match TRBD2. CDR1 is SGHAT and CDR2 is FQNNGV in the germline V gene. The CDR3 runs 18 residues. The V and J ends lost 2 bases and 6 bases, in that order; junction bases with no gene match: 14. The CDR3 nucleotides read TGTGCCAGCAGCTTAAATCCTAGCGGGAACAGAAGGAGCAATGAGCAGTTCTTC. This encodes CASSLNPSGNRRSNEQFF.

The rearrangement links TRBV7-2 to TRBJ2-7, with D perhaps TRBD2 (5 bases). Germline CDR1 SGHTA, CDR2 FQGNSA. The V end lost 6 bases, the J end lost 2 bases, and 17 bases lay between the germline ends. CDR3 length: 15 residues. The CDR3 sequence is CASSLTMDGTYEQYF. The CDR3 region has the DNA TGTGCCAGCAGTTTGACTATGGACGGCACCTACGAGCAGTACTTC.

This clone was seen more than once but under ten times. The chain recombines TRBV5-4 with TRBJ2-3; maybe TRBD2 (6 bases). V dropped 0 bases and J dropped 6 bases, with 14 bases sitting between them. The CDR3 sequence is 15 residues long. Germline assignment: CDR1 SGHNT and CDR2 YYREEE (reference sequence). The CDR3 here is CASSLAGVRADTQYF. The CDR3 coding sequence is TGTGCCAGCAGCTTGGCGGGAGTTAGGGCGGATACGCAGTATTTT. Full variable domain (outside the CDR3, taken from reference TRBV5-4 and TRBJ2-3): ETGVTQSPTHLIKTRGQQVTLRCSSQSGHNTVSWYQQALGQGPQFIFQYYREEENGRGNFPPRFSGLQFPNYSSELNVNALELDDSALYLCASSLAGVRADTQYFGPGTRLTVL.

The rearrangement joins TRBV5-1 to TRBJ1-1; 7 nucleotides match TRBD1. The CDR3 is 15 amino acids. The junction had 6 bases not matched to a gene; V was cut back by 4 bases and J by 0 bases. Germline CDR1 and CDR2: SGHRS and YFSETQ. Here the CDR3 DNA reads TGCGCCAGCAGCCGCCTGGGACAGTTGAACACTGAAGCTTTCTTT. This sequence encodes CASSRLGQLNTEAFF.

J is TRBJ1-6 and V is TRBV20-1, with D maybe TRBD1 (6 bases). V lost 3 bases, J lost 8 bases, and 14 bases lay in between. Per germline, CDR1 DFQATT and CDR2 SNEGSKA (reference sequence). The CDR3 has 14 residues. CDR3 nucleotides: TGCAGTGCTAGTGGGGGCTCAAATGATTCACCCCTCCACTTT. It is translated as CSASGGSNDSPLHF.

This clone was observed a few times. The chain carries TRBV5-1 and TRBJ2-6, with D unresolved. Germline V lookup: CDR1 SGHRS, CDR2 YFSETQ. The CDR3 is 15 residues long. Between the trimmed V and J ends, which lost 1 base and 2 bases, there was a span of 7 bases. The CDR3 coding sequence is TGCGCCAGCAGCTTGCAGGTAGCTGGGGCCAACGTCCTGACTTTC. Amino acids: CASSLQVAGANVLTF.

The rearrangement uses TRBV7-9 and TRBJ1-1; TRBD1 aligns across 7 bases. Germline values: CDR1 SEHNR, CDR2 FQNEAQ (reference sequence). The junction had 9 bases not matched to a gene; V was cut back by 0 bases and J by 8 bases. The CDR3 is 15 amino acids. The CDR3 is CASSLAQGDISEAFF. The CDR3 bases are TGTGCCAGCAGCTTAGCGCAGGGGGACATCAGCGAAGCTTTCTTT. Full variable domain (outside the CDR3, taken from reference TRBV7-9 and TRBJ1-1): DTGVSQNPRHKITKRGQNVTFRCDPISEHNRLYWYRQTLGQGPEFLTYFQNEAQLEKSRLLSDRFSAERPKGSFSTLEIQRTEQGDSAMYLCASSLAQGDISEAFFGQGTRLTVV.

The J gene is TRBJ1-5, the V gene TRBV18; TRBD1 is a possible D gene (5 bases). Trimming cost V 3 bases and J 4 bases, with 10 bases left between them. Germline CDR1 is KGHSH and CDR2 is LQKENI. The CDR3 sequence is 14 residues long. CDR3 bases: TGTGCCAGCTCACCGGGACTGGAGAATCAGCCCCAGCATTTT. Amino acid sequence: CASSPGLENQPQHF.

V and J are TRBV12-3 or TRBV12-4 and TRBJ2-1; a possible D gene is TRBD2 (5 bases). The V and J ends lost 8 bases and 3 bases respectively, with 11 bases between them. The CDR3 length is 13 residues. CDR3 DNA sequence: TGTGCCAGCGTTAGGACTGTCTACAATGAGCAGTTCTTC. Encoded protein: CASVRTVYNEQFF.

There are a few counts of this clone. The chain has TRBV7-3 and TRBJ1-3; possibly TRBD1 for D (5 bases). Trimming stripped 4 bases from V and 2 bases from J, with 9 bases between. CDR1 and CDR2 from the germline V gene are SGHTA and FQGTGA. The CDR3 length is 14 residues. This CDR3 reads CASSSGVTGNTIYF. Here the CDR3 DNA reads TGTGCCAGCAGCTCGGGGGTAACTGGAAACACCATATATTTT.

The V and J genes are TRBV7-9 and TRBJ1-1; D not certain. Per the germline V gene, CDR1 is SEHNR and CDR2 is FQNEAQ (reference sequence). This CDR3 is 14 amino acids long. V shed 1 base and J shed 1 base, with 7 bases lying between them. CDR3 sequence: CASSLVQENTEAFF. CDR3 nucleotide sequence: TGTGCCAGCAGCTTAGTCCAGGAGAACACTGAAGCTTTCTTT.

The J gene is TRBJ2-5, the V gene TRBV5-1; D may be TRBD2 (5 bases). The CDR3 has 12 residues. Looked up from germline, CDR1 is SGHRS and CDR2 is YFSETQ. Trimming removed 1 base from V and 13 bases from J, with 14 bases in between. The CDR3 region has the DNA TGCGCCAGCAGCTTGTCCGGGCCAGAGGGGTACTTC. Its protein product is CASSLSGPEGYF.

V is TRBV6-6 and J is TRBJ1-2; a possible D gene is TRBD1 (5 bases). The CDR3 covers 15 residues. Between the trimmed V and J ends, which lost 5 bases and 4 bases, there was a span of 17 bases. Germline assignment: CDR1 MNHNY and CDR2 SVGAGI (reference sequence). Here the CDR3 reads CASSNFRAPIYGYTF. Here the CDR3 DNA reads TGTGCCAGCAGTAATTTCAGGGCGCCGATCTATGGCTACACCTTC.

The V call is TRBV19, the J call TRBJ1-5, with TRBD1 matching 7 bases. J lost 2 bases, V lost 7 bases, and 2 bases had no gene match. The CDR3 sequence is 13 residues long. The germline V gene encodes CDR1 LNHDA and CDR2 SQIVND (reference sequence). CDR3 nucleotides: TGTGCCAGTAACACAGGGGGCAATCAGCCCCAGCATTTT. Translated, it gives CASNTGGNQPQHF.

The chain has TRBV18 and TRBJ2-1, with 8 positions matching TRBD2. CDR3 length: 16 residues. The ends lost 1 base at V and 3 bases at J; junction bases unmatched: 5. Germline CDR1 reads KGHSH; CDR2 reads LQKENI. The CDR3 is CASSPLGTRGYNEQFF. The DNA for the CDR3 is TGTGCCAGCTCACCACTGGGGACTAGAGGCTACAATGAGCAGTTCTTC.

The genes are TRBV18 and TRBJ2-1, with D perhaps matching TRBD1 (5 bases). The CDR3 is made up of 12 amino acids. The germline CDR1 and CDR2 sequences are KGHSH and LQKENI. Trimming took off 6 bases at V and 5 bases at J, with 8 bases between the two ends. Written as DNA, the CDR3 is TGTGCCAGCTCCCAGGGCAACAATGAGCAGTTCTTC. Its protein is CASSQGNNEQFF.

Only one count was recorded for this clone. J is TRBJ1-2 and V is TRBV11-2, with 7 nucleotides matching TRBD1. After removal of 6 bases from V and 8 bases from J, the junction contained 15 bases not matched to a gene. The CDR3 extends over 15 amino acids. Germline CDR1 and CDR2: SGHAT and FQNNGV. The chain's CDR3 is CASRQLRQGLKGYTF. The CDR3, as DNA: TGTGCCAGCAGACAACTGCGACAGGGACTGAAAGGCTACACCTTC.

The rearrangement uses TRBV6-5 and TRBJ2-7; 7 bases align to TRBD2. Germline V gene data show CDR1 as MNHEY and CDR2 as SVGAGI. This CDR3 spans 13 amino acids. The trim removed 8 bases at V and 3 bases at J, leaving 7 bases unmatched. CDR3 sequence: CASLSTSSYEQYF. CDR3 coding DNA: TGTGCCAGCTTGTCGACTAGCAGCTACGAGCAGTACTTC.

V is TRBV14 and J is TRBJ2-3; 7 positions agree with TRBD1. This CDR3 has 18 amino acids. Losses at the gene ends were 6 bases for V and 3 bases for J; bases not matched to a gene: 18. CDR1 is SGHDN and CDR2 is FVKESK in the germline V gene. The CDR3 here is CASRPLAWTGGETDTQYF. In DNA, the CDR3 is TGTGCCAGCAGACCACTCGCTTGGACAGGTGGGGAGACAGATACGCAGTATTTT.

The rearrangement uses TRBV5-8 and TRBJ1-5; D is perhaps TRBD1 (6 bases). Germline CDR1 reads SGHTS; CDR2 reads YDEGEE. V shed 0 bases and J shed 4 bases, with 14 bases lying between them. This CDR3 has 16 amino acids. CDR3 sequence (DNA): TGTGCCAGCAGCTTGGCGAGGGGGGGTGGAAATCAGCCCCAGCATTTT. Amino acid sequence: CASSLARGGGNQPQHF.

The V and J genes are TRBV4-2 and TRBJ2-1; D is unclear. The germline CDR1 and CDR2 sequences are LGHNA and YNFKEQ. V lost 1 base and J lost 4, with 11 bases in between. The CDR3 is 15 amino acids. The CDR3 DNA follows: TGTGCCAGCAGCCAAGTGGGCCGGAATTACAATGAGCAGTTCTTC. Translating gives CASSQVGRNYNEQFF.

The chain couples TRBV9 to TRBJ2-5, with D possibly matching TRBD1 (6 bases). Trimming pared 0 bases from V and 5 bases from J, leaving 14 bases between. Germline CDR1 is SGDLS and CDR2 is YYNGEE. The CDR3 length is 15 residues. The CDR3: CASSVEGVGPETQYF. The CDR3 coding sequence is TGTGCCAGCAGCGTAGAGGGGGTGGGGCCCGAGACCCAGTACTTC.

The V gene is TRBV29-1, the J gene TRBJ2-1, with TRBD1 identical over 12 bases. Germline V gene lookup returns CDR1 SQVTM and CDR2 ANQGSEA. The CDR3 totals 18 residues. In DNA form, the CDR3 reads TGCATCCTTCGTGGGGGGACAGGGGGCGCTGACCCCTACAATGAGCAGTTCTTC. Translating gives CILRGGTGGADPYNEQFF.

The chain's CDR3 is CASSADRGQPQHF. Written as DNA, the CDR3 is TGTGCCAGTAGTGCGGACAGGGGGCAGCCCCAGCATTTT. The chain couples TRBV19 to TRBJ1-5, with TRBD1 identical over 10 bases. This CDR3 comprises 13 residues. The trim removed 5 bases at V and 7 bases at J, leaving 2 bases unmatched. In germline, CDR1 is LNHDA, CDR2 SQIVND (reference sequence).